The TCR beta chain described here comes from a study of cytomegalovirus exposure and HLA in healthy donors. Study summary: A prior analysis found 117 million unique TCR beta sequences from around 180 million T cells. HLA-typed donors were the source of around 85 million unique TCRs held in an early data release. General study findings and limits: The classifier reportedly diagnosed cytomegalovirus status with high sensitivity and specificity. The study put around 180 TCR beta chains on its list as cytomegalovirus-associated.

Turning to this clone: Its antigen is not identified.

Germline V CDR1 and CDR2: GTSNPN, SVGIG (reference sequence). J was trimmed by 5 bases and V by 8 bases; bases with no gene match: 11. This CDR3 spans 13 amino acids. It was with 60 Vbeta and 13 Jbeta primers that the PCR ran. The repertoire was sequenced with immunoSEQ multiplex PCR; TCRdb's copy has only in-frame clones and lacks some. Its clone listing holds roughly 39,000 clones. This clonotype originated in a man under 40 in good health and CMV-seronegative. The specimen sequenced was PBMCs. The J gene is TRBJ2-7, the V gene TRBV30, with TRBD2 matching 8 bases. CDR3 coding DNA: TGTGCCAGCGCGTTGCGGGAGGTCGACGAGCAGTACTTC. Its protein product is CASALREVDEQYF.